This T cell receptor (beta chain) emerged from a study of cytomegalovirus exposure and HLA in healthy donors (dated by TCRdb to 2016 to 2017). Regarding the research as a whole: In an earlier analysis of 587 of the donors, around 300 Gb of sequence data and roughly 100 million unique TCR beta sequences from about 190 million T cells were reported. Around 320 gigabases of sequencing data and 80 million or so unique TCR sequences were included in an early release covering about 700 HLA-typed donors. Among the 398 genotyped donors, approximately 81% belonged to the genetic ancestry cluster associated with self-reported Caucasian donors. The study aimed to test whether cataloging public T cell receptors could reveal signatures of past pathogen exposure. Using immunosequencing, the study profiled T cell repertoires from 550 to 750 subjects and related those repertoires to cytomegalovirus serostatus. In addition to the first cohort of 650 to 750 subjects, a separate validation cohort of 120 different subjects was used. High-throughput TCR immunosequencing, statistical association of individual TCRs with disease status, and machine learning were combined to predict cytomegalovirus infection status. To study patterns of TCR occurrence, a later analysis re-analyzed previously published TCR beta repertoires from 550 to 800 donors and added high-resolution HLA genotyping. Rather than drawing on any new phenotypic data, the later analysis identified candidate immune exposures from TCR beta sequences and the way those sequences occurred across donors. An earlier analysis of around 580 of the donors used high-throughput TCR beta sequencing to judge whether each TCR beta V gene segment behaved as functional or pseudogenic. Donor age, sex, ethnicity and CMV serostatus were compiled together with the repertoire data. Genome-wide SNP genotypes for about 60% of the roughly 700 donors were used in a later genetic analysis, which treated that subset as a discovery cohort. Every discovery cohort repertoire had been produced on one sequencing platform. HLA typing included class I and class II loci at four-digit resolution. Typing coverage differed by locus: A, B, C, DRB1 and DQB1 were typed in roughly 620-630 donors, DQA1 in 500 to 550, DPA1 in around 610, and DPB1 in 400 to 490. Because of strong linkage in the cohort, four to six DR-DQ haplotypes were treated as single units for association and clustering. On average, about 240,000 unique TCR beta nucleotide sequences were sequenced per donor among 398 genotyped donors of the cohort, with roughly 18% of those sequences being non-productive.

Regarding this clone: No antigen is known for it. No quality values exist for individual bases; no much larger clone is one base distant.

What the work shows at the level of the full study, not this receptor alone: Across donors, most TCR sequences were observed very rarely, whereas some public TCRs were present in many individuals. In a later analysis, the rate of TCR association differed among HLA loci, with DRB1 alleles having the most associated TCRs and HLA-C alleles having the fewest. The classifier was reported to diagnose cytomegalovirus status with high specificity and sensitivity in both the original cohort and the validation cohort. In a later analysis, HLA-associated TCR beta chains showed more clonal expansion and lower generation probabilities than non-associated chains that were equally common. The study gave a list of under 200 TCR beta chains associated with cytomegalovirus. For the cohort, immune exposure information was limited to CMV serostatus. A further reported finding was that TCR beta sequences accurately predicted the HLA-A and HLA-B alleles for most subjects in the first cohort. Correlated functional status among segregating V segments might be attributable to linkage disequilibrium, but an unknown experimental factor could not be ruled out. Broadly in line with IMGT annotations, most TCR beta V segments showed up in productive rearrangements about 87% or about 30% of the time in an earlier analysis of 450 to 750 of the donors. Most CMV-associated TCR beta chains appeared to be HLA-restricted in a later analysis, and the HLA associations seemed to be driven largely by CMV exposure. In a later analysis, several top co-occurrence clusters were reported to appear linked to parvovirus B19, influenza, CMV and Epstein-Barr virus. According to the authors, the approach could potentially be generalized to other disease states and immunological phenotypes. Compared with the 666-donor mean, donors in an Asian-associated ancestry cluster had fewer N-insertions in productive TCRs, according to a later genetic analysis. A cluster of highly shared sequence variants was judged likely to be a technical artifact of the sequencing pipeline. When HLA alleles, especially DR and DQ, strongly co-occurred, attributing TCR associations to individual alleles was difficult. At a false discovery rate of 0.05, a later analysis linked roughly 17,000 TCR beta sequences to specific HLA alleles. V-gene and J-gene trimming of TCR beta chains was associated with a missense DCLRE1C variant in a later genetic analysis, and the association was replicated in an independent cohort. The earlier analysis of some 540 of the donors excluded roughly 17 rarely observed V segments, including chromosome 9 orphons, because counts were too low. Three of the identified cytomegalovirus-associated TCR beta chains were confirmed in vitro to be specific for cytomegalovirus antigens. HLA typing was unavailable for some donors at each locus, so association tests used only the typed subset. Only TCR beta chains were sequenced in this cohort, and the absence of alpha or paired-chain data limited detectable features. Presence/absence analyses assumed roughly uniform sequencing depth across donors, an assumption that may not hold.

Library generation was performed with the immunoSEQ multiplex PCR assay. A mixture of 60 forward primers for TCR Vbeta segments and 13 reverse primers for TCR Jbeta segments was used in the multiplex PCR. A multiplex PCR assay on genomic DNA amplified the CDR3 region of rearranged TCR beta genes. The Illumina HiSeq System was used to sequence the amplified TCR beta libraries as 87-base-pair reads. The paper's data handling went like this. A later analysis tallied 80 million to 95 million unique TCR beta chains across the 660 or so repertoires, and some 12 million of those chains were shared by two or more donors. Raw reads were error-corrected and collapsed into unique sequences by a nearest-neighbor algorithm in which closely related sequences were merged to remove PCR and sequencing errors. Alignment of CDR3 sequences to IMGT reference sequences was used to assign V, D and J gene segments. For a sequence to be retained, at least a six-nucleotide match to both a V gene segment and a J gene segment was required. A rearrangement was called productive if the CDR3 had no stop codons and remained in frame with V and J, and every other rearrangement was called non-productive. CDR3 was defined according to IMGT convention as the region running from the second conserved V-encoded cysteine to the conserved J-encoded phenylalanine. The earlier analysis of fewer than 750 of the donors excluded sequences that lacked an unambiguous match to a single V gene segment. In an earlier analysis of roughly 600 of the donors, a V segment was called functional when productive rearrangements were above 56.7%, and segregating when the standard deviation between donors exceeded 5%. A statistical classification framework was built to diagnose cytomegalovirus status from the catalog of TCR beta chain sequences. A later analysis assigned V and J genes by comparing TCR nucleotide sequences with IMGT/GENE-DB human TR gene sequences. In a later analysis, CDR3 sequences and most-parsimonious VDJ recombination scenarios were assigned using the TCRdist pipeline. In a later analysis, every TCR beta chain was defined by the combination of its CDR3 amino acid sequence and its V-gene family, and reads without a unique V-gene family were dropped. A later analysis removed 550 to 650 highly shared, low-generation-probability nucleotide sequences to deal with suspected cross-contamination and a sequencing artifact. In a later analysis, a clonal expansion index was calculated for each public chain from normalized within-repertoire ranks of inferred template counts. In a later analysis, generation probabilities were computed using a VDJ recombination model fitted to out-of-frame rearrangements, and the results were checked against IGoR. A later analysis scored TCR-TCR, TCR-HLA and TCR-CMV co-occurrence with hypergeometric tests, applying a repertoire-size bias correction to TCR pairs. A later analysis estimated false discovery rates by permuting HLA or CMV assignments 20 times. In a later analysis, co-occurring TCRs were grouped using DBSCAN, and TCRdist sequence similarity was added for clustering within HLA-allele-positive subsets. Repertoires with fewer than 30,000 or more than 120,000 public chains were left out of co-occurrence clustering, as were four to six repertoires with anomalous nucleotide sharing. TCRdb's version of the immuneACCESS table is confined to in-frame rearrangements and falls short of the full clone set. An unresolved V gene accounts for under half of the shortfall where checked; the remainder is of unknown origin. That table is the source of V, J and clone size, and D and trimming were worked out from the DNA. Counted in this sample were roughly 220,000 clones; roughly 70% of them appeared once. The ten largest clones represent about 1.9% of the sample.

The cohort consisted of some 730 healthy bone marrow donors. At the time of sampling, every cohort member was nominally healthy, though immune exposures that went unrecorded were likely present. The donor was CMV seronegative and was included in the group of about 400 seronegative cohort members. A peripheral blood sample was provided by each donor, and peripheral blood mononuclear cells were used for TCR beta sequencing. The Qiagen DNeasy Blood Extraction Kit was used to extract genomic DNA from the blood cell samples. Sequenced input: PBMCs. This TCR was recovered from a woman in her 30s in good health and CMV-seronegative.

The CDR3 loop reads CASSIDLVQPQHF. The nucleotide sequence is TGTGCCAGTAGTATAGATCTAGTTCAGCCCCAGCATTTT. The receptor chain draws on TRBV19 and TRBJ1-5; the D gene cannot be named for sure. According to the germline V gene (reference sequence), CDR1 reads LNHDA and CDR2 reads SQIVND. The CDR3 covers 13 residues, taking in both the cysteine and the phenylalanine. The CDR3 DNA has 39 bases and is translated from base 1. Trimming removed 0 bases from V and 6 bases from J, leaving 6 bases between the germline ends.